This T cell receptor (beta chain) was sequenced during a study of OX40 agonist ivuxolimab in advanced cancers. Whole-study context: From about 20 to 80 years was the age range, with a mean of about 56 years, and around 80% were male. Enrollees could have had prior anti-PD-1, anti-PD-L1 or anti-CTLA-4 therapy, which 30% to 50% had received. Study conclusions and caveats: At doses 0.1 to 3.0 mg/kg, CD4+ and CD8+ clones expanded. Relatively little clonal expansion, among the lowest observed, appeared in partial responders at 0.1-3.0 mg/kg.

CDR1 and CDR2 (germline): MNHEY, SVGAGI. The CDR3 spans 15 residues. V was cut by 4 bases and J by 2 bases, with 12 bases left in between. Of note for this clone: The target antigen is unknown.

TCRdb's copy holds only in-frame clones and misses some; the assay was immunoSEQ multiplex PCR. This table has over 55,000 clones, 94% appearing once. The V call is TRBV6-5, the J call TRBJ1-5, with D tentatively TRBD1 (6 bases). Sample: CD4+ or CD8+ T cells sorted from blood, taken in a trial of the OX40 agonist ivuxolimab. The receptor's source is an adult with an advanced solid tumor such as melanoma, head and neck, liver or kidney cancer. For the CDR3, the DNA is TGTGCCAGCAGTTCGACAGGCTCGGGCAATCAGCCCCAGCATTTT. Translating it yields CASSSTGSGNQPQHF.